A single sample is the source of the 5 T cell receptor beta chains below, sequenced in a study of T cell responses to AZD1222 COVID-19 vaccine. Method: immunoSEQ multiplex PCR; TCRdb's copy keeps in-frame clones and lacks some. The sample records some 74,000 clones, over 75% being singletons. Sequencing was performed on peripheral blood, taken on day 0 of AZD1222 vaccination. Receptors were obtained from an adult in good health.

This chain links TRBV19 with TRBJ2-4; tentative D call: TRBD1 (5 bases). The germline V gene encodes CDR1 LNHDA and CDR2 SQIVND (reference sequence). Trimming shortened V by 0 bases and J by 0 bases, and 12 bases separated the two germline ends. The CDR3 runs to 17 residues. This CDR3 reads CASSIDGAVGAKNIQYF. For the CDR3, the DNA is TGTGCCAGTAGTATAGATGGGGCCGTCGGAGCCAAAAACATTCAGTACTTC.

The V gene is TRBV4-1, the J gene TRBJ1-3; a possible D gene is TRBD1 (5 bases). Germline-derived CDR1 and CDR2 are MGHRA and YSYEKL. This CDR3 spans 14 amino acids. Trimming stripped 0 bases from V and 8 bases from J, with 11 bases between. The CDR3 bases are TGCGCCAGCAGCCAAGATGGACAAGGGGACACCATATATTTT. Residues: CASSQDGQGDTIYF.

The chain uses TRBV29-1 and TRBJ2-7; either TRBD1 or TRBD2 may fit D (5 bases each). V was shortened by 4 bases and J by 4 bases, with 11 bases between the two germline ends. The CDR3 has 12 residues. Germline CDR1 and CDR2: SQVTM and ANQGSEA. The CDR3 DNA is TGCAGCGTTGGGGACGGAGGTTACGAGCAGTACTTC. The encoded protein is CSVGDGGYEQYF.

The V call is TRBV3-1 (or the pseudogene TRBV3-2), the J call TRBJ2-1, with 14 positions matching TRBD2. V lost 4 bases, J lost 6 bases, and 11 bases stayed unmatched. The CDR3 has 18 amino acids. Germline CDR1 reads LGHDT; CDR2 reads YNNKEL (reference sequence). CDR3: CASSPRTSGRPGGNEQFF. The CDR3 DNA sequence: TGTGCCAGCAGCCCCCGGACTAGCGGGAGGCCGGGGGGCAATGAGCAGTTCTTC.

This clone was detected once. The rearrangement links TRBV6-5 to TRBJ2-1, with TRBD2 matching 8 bases. The CDR3 totals 15 residues. V lost 10 bases, J lost 8 bases, and 16 bases stayed unmatched. Germline loops: CDR1 MNHEY, CDR2 SVGAGI. CDR3 in amino acids: CATILGRGVGDEQFF. For the CDR3, the DNA is TGTGCCACCATTCTTGGGCGGGGGGTAGGCGATGAGCAGTTCTTC.